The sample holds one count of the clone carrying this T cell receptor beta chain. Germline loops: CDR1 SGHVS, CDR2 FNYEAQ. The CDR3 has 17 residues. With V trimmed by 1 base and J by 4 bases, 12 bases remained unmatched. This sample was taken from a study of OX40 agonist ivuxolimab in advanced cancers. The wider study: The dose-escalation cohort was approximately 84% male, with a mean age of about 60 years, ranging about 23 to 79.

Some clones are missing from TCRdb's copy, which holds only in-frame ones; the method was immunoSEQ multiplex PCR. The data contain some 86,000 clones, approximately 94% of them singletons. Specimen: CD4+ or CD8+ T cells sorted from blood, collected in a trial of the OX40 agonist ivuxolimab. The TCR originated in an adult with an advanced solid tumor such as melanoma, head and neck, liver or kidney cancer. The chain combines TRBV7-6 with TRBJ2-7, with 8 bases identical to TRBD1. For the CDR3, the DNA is TGTGCCAGCAGCTTAGGGAGTATTGGCAGGGGGCCATACGAGCAGTACTTC. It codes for CASSLGSIGRGPYEQYF.